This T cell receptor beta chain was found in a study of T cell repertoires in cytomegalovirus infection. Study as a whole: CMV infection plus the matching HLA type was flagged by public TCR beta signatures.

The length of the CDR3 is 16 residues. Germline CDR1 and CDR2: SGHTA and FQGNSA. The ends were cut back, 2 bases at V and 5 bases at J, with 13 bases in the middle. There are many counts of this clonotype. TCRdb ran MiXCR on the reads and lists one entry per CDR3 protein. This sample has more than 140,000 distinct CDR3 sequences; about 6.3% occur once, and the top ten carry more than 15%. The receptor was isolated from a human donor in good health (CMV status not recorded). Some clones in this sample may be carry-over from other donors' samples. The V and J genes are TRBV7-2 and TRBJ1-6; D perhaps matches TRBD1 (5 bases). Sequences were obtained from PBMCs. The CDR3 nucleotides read TGTGCCAGCAGCTTATCAGGGTCTCCTAATAATTCACCCCTCCACTTT. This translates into CASSLSGSPNNSPLHF.